These T cell receptor beta chains were read from a single sample in a study of regulatory T cells in long-lasting Graves disease. Each CDR3 protein is one row after TCRdb ran MiXCR on the multiplex PCR reads. The sample consists of 380,000 or so distinct CDR3 sequences, around 16% of them appearing once. This sample was also put to use in a study of T cells in Graves' hyperthyroidism and ophthalmopathy.

The starting material was peripheral blood mononuclear cells (PBMCs), obtained at new diagnosis, from a patient treated with antithyroid drugs. These receptors originate from a woman between 18 and 30 years old with Graves disease. Each CDR3 is given with its conserved first and last residue. The D gene is left open where the match is weak. The size of a clone is reported for some rows only, either as once, few or many, or as a class for expanded clones.

>many|.|TRBV7-2|TRBJ2-3
CASSRDWGADTQYF
TGTGCCAGCAGCCGGGACTGGGGGGCAGATACGCAGTATTTT
>many|.|TRBV7-8|TRBJ2-7
CASSSYSTYEQYF
TGTGCCAGCAGCTCGTACTCGACCTACGAGCAGTACTTC
>many|TRBD2|TRBV20-1|TRBJ2-1
CSASATSGSPHEQFF
TGCAGTGCTAGCGCGACTAGCGGGAGCCCCCATGAGCAGTTCTTC
>.|.|TRBV5-5|TRBJ2-6
CASSLAAGAGANVLTF
TGTGCCAGCAGCTTGGCCGCAGGGGCCGGGGCCAACGTCCTGACTTTC
>many|.|TRBV2|TRBJ2-1
CASSEVGYNEQFF
TGTGCCAGCAGTGAAGTCGGATACAATGAGCAGTTCTTC
>many|TRBD1|TRBV15|TRBJ2-7
CATSWDRAREQYF
TGTGCCACCAGCTGGGACAGGGCGCGCGAGCAGTACTTC
>many|.|TRBV5-8|TRBJ1-2
CASSRKVGPAGYGYTF
TGTGCCAGCAGCCGAAAGGTGGGGCCGGCTGGGTATGGCTACACCTTC
>many|.|TRBV7-9|TRBJ2-5
CASRRRELQETQYF
TGTGCCAGCAGGAGACGGGAATTACAAGAGACCCAGTACTTC
>many|.|TRBV6-2/TRBV6-3|TRBJ2-5
CASSWNRDQTQYF
TGTGCCAGCAGTTGGAACAGGGACCAGACCCAGTACTTC
>.|.|TRBV9|TRBJ2-5
CASGGGRGHQETQYF
TGTGCCAGCGGTGGGGGCAGGGGACACCAAGAGACCCAGTACTTC
>few|.|TRBV7-9|TRBJ1-1
CASSGGAGVTEAFF
TGTGCCAGCAGCGGGGGGGCAGGGGTTACTGAAGCTTTCTTT
>few|TRBD1|TRBV29-1|TRBJ1-1
CSGLLRQGNFVWDTEAFF
TGCAGCGGATTACTCAGACAGGGAAATTTTGTATGGGACACTGAAGCTTTCTTT
>many|.|TRBV5-1|TRBJ1-1
CASSLAQGKTEAFF
TGCGCCAGCAGCTTGGCACAGGGAAAAACTGAAGCTTTCTTT
>.|TRBD1|TRBV29-1|TRBJ2-2
CSVDRGPNTGELFF
TGCAGCGTGGACAGGGGTCCGAACACCGGGGAGCTGTTTTTT
>few|.|TRBV6-2/TRBV6-3|TRBJ1-5
CASSEDTFNQPQHF
TGTGCCAGCAGTGAAGATACTTTTAATCAGCCCCAGCATTTT
>many|.|TRBV3-1|TRBJ1-5
CASSQANSNQPQHF
TGTGCCAGCAGCCAAGCCAATAGCAATCAGCCCCAGCATTTT
>few|.|TRBV7-9|TRBJ1-6
CASSLTIHSPLHF
TGTGCCAGCAGCTTAACTATACATTCACCCCTCCACTTT
>few|TRBD2|TRBV5-1|TRBJ2-1
CASSSQDATSGYNEQFF
TGCGCCAGCAGCAGCCAAGACGCGACTAGCGGGTACAATGAGCAGTTCTTC
>many|TRBD2|TRBV28|TRBJ2-7
CASRERTSGEQYF
TGTGCCAGCCGGGAAAGGACTAGCGGCGAGCAGTACTTC
>.|.|TRBV29-1|TRBJ1-1
CSVDRNTEAFF
TGCAGCGTTGACAGAAACACTGAAGCTTTCTTT
>.|.|TRBV28|TRBJ1-6
CASSFGMTVPPLHF
TGTGCCAGCAGTTTCGGGATGACAGTTCCACCCCTCCACTTT
>few|.|TRBV4-1|TRBJ2-7
CASSQAQTGPGDEQYF
TGCGCCAGCAGCCAAGCTCAGACAGGCCCGGGGGACGAGCAGTACTTC
>many|.|TRBV6-1|TRBJ2-1
CASSLGRLNEQFF
TGTGCCAGCAGCTTAGGCAGGCTGAATGAGCAGTTCTTC
>many|TRBD2|TRBV3-1|TRBJ2-7
CASSQDQLAGGVYEQYF
TGTGCCAGCAGCCAAGATCAACTAGCGGGAGGAGTCTACGAGCAGTACTTC
>.|TRBD2|TRBV6-2/TRBV6-3|TRBJ2-1
CASSFLAGGDNNEQFF
TGTGCCAGCAGTTTTCTAGCGGGGGGAGACAACAATGAGCAGTTCTTC
>many|.|TRBV5-1|TRBJ1-5
CASSLDSNSCNQPQHF
TGCGCCAGCAGCTTGGATAGTAACAGTTGTAATCAGCCCCAGCATTTT
>few|.|TRBV3-1|TRBJ1-6
CASSQDRKGGSPLHF
TGTGCCAGCAGCCAAGATCGTAAAGGGGGTTCACCCCTCCACTTT
>many|.|TRBV5-6|TRBJ2-5
CASSPTGPGETQYF
TGTGCCAGCAGCCCCACAGGGCCTGGCGAGACCCAGTACTTC
>few|.|TRBV12-3/TRBV12-4|TRBJ2-7
CASRPGPTYEQYF
TGTGCCAGCAGGCCCGGGCCAACCTACGAGCAGTACTTC
>many|TRBD1|TRBV18|TRBJ2-3
CASSPRQGGTDTQYF
TGTGCCAGCTCACCAAGACAGGGCGGCACAGATACGCAGTATTTT
>many|.|TRBV20-1|TRBJ1-5
CSAGLSNQPQHF
TGCAGTGCTGGCCTGAGCAATCAGCCCCAGCATTTT
>few|TRBD2|TRBV9|TRBJ2-1
CASSPRSGRDSEQFF
TGTGCCAGCAGCCCACGCAGCGGGAGGGACTCTGAGCAGTTCTTC
>many|TRBD1|TRBV5-1|TRBJ2-7
CASSSGTVAEQYF
TGCGCCAGCAGCTCCGGGACAGTTGCCGAGCAGTACTTC
>.|.|TRBV4-2|TRBJ1-2
CASSQDWGGNYGYTF
TGTGCCAGCAGCCAAGATTGGGGAGGGAACTATGGCTACACCTTC
>many|.|TRBV6-1|TRBJ1-6
CASSDQDYSPLHF
TGTGCCAGCAGTGACCAGGATTATTCACCCCTCCACTTT
>many|TRBD2|TRBV28|TRBJ2-7
CASSSRGGTYEQYF
TGTGCCAGCAGTTCGCGGGGGGGGACCTACGAGCAGTACTTC
>many|TRBD2|TRBV2|TRBJ2-7
CATRRLAGGLSSYEQYF
TGTGCCACCCGACGACTAGCGGGGGGCCTTTCCTCCTACGAGCAGTACTTC
>many|.|TRBV3-1|TRBJ1-2
CASSQVYGEHYGYTF
TGTGCCAGCAGCCAAGTGTATGGAGAGCACTATGGCTACACCTTC
>.|.|TRBV20-1|TRBJ2-7
CSARDQAGAYEQYF
TGCAGTGCTAGAGATCAGGCCGGAGCCTACGAGCAGTACTTC
>many|.|TRBV11-2|TRBJ2-7
CASRAASTKGEQYF
TGTGCCAGCAGGGCGGCCTCCACGAAGGGTGAGCAGTACTTC
>.|.|TRBV20-1|TRBJ2-7
CSATTGYEQYF
TGCAGTGCGACTACTGGATACGAGCAGTACTTC
>few|TRBD1|TRBV6-1|TRBJ2-7
CASNPGGSYEQYF
TGTGCCAGTAACCCAGGGGGAAGCTACGAGCAGTACTTC
>many|.|TRBV4-2|TRBJ2-7
CASSQEAWGSSYEQYF
TGTGCCAGCAGCCAAGAAGCGTGGGGCAGCTCCTACGAGCAGTACTTC
>many|TRBD2|TRBV6-1|TRBJ2-7
CAVGAGAPYEQYF
TGTGCCGTTGGAGCGGGGGCCCCCTACGAGCAGTACTTC
>many|.|TRBV2|TRBJ2-7
CASSDLPRGRGYEQYF
TGTGCCAGCAGTGACCTCCCGAGAGGTAGGGGCTACGAGCAGTACTTC